Detailed here is one TCR beta chain. As yet, its antigen is unknown. This record comes from a study of T cell repertoires in cytomegalovirus infection. As for the study in general: The study used recently identified HLA-C-restricted and well-studied HLA-B-restricted CMV epitopes. Carrying CMV and the relevant HLA type showed in public TCR beta signatures.

Study results and caveats: In two of eight donors, the top clonotype was HLA-C-restricted CMV-specific. Identification of carriers of CMV plus the relevant HLA was performed using cumulative public TCR beta family frequency.

MiXCR was run by TCRdb on the reads, yielding one entry per CDR3 protein. The profile shows hundreds of thousands of distinct CDR3 sequences, under 45% of them singletons. The J segment lost 0 bases and the V segment lost 3 bases, leaving 5 bases of the junction unmatched. The CDR3 has 16 amino acids. CDR1 is MNHEY, CDR2 SVGEGT, per germline. The origin of this receptor is a human donor in good health (CMV status not recorded). Some clones in this sample may be carry-over from other donors' samples. The sample consisted of cultured PBMCs, taken from culture after CMV antigen stimulation. This chain joins TRBV6-2 or TRBV6-3 and TRBJ2-4, with 7 positions matching TRBD1. The CDR3 reads CASSYQGVLAKNIQYF. The CDR3 nucleotides are TGTGCCAGCAGTTATCAGGGGGTGCTAGCCAAAAACATTCAGTACTTC.